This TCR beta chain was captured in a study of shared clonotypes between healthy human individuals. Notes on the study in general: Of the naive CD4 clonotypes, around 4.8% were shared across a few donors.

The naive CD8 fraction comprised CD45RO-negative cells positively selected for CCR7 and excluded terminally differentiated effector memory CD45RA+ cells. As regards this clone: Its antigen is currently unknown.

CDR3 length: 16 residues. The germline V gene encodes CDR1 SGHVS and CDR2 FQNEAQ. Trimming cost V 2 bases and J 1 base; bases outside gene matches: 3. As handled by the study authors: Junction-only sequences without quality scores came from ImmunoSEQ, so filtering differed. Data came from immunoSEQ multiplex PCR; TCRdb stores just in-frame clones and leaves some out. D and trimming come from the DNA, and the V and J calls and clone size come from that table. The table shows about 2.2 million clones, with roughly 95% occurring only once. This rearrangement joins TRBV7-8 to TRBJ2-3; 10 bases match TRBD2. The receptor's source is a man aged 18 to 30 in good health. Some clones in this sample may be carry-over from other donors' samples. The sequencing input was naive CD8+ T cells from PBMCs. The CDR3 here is CASSLSGRAGTDTQYF. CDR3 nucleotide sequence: TGTGCCAGCAGCTTAAGCGGGAGGGCAGGCACAGATACGCAGTATTTT.